Included here is one TCR beta chain sequence, with context. One end of the junction varies from germline; a read error may be responsible. In germline, CDR1 is KGHSH, CDR2 LQKENI. The length of the CDR3 is 17 residues. This sample is part of a study of OX40 agonist ivuxolimab in advanced cancers. TCRdb keeps only in-frame clones here, not all; method: immunoSEQ multiplex PCR. The data hold about 71,000 clones, with 84% observed a single time. People who had autoimmune disease history or systemic immunosuppression were excluded. The sequence came from an adult with an advanced solid tumor such as melanoma, head and neck, liver or kidney cancer. Sequencing used CD4+ or CD8+ T cells sorted from blood, obtained in a trial of the OX40 agonist ivuxolimab. The J gene is TRBJ2-1, the V gene TRBV18; 9 bases are a match to TRBD2. CDR3 sequence reads: CASSNQGLAGLYTEQFF. CDR3 coding DNA: TGTGCCAGCTCCAACCAGGGGCTAGCGGGACTCTACACTGAGCAGTTCTTC. Full variable domain (outside the CDR3, taken from reference TRBV18 and TRBJ2-1): NAGVMQNPRHLVRRRGQEARLRCSPMKGHSHVYWYRQLPEEGLKFMVYLQKENIIDESGMPKERFSAEFPKEGPSILRIQQVVRGDSAAYFCASSNQGLAGLYTEQFFGPGTRLTVL.